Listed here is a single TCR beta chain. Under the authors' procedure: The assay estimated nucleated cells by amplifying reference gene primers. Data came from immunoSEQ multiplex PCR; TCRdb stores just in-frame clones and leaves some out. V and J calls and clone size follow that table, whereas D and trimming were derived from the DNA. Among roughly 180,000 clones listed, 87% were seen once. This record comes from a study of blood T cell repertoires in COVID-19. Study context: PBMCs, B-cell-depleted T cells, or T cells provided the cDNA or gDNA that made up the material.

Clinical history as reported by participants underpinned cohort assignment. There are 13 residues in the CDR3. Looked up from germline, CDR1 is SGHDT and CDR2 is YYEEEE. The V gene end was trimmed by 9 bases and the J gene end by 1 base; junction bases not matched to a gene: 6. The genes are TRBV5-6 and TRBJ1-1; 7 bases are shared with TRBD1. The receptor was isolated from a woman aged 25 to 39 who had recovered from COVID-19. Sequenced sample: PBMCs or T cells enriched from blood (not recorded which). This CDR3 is CATATGENTEAFF. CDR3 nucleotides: TGTGCCACCGCTACAGGGGAGAACACTGAAGCTTTCTTT.